Given below is one TCR beta chain in context. The clone's antigen remains unknown. No much larger clone exists at a distance of one base, and base qualities are not known. The CDR3 regions of human TCRbeta chains were subjected to immunosequencing. On the study's bioinformatics: TCRs in the repertoires were matched against a reference library of SARS-CoV-2-specific TCRs that had been generated with the MIRA antigen-specificity platform. Breadth meant the fraction of unique TCRs that were SARS-CoV-2-associated, whereas depth meant the fraction of total T cells that were SARS-CoV-2-associated. Using the MIRA data, every spike-specific TCR was mapped to the spike region that the TCR reacted to and assigned to either a CD4 or a CD8 class. Log10-transformed breadth and depth values were compared by one-way ANOVA with Sidak's multiple comparisons tests. TCRdb took this table from immuneACCESS and kept in-frame rearrangements with V and J called. Such tables lack part of the clones; where checked against another copy, unresolved V genes explain under half of the gap, and the rest is unexplained. That table gives V, J and clone size, and the DNA gave D and trimming. In all, the sample holds around 100,000 clones, and roughly 86% of those were seen once. The ten largest account for about a tenth of the sample.

The CDR3, from cysteine to phenylalanine, totals 14 residues. Only CDR3 DNA remains: 42 bases, in frame from the first base. CDR1 and CDR2 were assigned from the germline V gene as KGHSH and LQKENI. The germline V and J ends show losses of 4 bases and 5 bases respectively, and no gene match explains 5 bases of the junction. This sample was taken from a study of T cell responses to AZD1222 COVID-19 vaccine (dated by TCRdb to the early 2020s). For context, the study as a whole: TCR sequencing covered more than 230 trial participants: about 210 given two doses of AZD1222 and 26 given two doses of MenACWY control vaccine. Trial participants were enrolled into age subgroups of 18-55, 56-69 and 70-plus years, which contained around 150, 28 and 57 TCR-sequenced participants, respectively. Overall results and qualifications from the work: Reportedly, almost half of the unique spike-specific TCRs recognized epitopes lying outside the regions that are mutated in the B.1.351 and B.1.1.7 variants. After two AZD1222 doses, spike-specific TCR breadth and depth were significantly higher than at day 0 and than in MenACWY recipients. The vaccine-associated CD4 TCRs covered the entire spike protein, and the dominant responses fell in regions 160-218 and 743-854. Because no samples from the day 14 peak response were available, repertoires could be characterized only after the peak T cell response. The 56-69-year group was small, and its depth increase did not reach significance, likely because of low power. Conclusions about previously exposed vaccinees are limited because only five to seven AZD1222 recipients were SARS-CoV-2 seropositive at baseline. Participants were mostly white British, with more females than males. The authors suggested clonal diversity may have been underestimated.

What this sample's time point label stands for: about 28 days (+/-7) after the second vaccine dose. AZD1222 recipients given second doses at about 4 weeks or at about 12 weeks were pooled, since spike-specific TCR depth and breadth were not found to differ between the two schedules. Samples from vaccinated people were obtained from the UK trials COV001 and COV002, which included a single-blind randomized controlled phase 2/3 trial of AZD1222 (ChAdOx1 nCoV-19) in healthy adults. Trial participant PBMC samples were collected at day 0 and day 28 after the second dose for TCRbeta chain sequencing. The clonotype comes from an adult who received the AZD1222 COVID-19 vaccine. The sequences come from peripheral blood, collected 28 days after the second AZD1222 dose. The chain is assembled from TRBV18 and TRBJ2-7, and TRBD1 aligns with 10 junction nucleotides. The CDR3 region: CASSRRQGADEQYF. The DNA reads TGTGCCAGCTCACGGAGACAGGGGGCAGACGAGCAGTACTTC. Outside the CDR3, residues come from the reference TRBV18 and TRBJ2-7 proteins, so the full variable domain is: NAGVMQNPRHLVRRRGQEARLRCSPMKGHSHVYWYRQLPEEGLKFMVYLQKENIIDESGMPKERFSAEFPKEGPSILRIQQVVRGDSAAYFCASSRRQGADEQYFGPGTRLTVT.